A single sample is the source of the 18 T cell receptor beta chains below, sequenced in a study of blood T cells in healthy people across ages. A second PCR of 7 to 11 cycles used a sample-barcoded 5' primer and a J-beta primer mix. TCRdb itself ran the 5' RACE reads through MiXCR, one entry per CDR3 protein. The data contain about 1.5 million distinct CDR3 sequences, approximately 43% of them seen just once; the ten biggest clones take up around 4%. Source material: blood. The source is a woman between 18 and 30 years old in good health.

The genes are TRBV4-3 and TRBJ1-1; D is undetermined. V lost 1 base and J 6 bases, leaving 12 bases between the germline ends. Germline CDR1 and CDR2: LGHNA and YSLEER. The CDR3 sequence is 14 residues long. In DNA form, the CDR3 reads TGCGCCAGCAGCCAAGTTGAGAGGTCCCCTGAAGCTTTCTTT. Translating gives CASSQVERSPEAFF.

The chain links TRBV9 to TRBJ2-4; TRBD2 matches at 7 bases. The germline gives CDR1 SGDLS, CDR2 YYNGEE. CDR3 length equals 16 residues. V lost 4 bases to trimming and J lost 0 bases; unmatched junction nucleotides: 7. The CDR3 DNA reads TGTGCCAGCAGCCCGGGGGAGGGTCTAGCCAAAAACATTCAGTACTTC. Translation: CASSPGEGLAKNIQYF.

The chain uses TRBV4-1 and TRBJ1-5; 7 nucleotides agree with TRBD1. The V and J ends lost 3 bases and 0 bases, in that order; junction bases with no gene match: 8. Germline assignment: CDR1 MGHRA and CDR2 YSYEKL. The CDR3 totals 17 residues. The CDR3 DNA follows: TGCGCCAGCAGCCAGACCAGGGACAGCCCTAGCAATCAGCCCCAGCATTTT. Translated: CASSQTRDSPSNQPQHF.

Details on this clonotype: A much larger clone lies a single base off, so this may be a read error. The chain employs TRBV30 and TRBJ2-1; D gene uncertain. Judging by the DNA end, TRBJ2-7 fits better; the J call may be wrong. The germline V gene has CDR1 GTSNPN and CDR2 SVGIG (reference sequence). The CDR3 loop spans 11 amino acids. The CDR3 nucleotides read TGTGCCTGGAGTGTATACAATGAGCAGTACTTC. Translated, it gives CAWSVYNEQYF.

This clonotype was recorded once. The genes are TRBV5-1 and TRBJ2-1; D is possibly TRBD2 (6 bases). Trimming took off 1 base at V and 10 bases at J, with 15 bases between the two ends. The length of the CDR3 is 14 residues. Germline V gene data show CDR1 as SGHRS and CDR2 as YFSETQ. The CDR3 nucleotides read TGCGCCAGCAGCTTGCCCGGGAGTAAGGGCGAGCAGTTCTTC. This sequence encodes CASSLPGSKGEQFF.

About this clonotype itself: It may be a read error: a sequence one base away is much more abundant. The rearrangement uses TRBV4-1 and TRBJ1-2; TRBD1 might be the D (6 bases). The V gene's germline CDR1 is MGHRA and CDR2 YSYEKL. The germline V and J ends were trimmed by 4 bases and 6 bases, with 15 bases remaining between them. The CDR3 sequence is 14 residues long. The CDR3 sequence: CASSLRTVDHGYTF. The CDR3 nucleotides are TGCGCCAGCAGCCTGAGGACAGTCGACCATGGCTACACCTTC.

This chain links TRBV7-4 with TRBJ1-2; D unresolved. The V gene's germline CDR1 is SGHVT and CDR2 SQSDAQ. The CDR3 covers 15 residues. Trimming cost V 5 bases and J 8 bases, with 21 bases left between them. DNA for the CDR3: TGTGCCAGCAGCATACCGCTTATGGACCTCTACGGCTACACCTTC. It specifies CASSIPLMDLYGYTF.

The chain joins TRBV7-4 to TRBJ2-7, with D maybe TRBD1 (5 bases). Trimming stripped 1 base from V and 5 bases from J, with 12 bases between. This CDR3 is built from 14 residues. Germline loops: CDR1 SGHVT, CDR2 SQSDAQ. CDR3: CASSLGSGNDEQYF. The CDR3 DNA sequence: TGTGCCAGCAGCTTAGGGTCAGGGAATGACGAGCAGTACTTC.

The chain is built from TRBV20-1 and TRBJ2-1; 11 nucleotides align to TRBD2. The tail of the sequence fits TRBJ2-7 better, so the J call may be wrong. The CDR3 extends over 14 amino acids. Germline CDR1 reads DFQATT; CDR2 reads SNEGSKA (reference sequence). The CDR3 spells CSAEGLAVYNEQYF. The CDR3 DNA is TGCAGTGCCGAGGGACTAGCGGTCTACAATGAGCAGTACTTC.

This chain connects TRBV2 to TRBJ2-5; 8 bases align to TRBD2. The germline V gene encodes CDR1 SNHLY and CDR2 FYNNEI. V shed 7 bases, J shed 11 bases, and the junction held 15 bases outside the gene matches. This CDR3 region has 14 residues. The CDR3 nucleotides read TGTGCCAGCACAGGTGGACTAGCTTTCAATGAGCAGTACTTC. Translation: CASTGGLAFNEQYF.

The J gene is TRBJ2-5, the V gene TRBV3-1; D ambiguous. Germline assignment: CDR1 LGHDT and CDR2 YNNKEL (reference sequence). V was clipped by 0 bases and J by 0 bases, with 8 bases between them. The CDR3 is 15 amino acids. CDR3 coding DNA: TGTGCCAGCAGCCAAGAAAAGGCCTACCAAGAGACCCAGTACTTC. It specifies CASSQEKAYQETQYF.

J is TRBJ2-1 and V is TRBV29-1; D unclear. This CDR3 contains 19 residues. V lost 8 bases to trimming and J lost 3 bases, with 32 bases between them. The germline gives CDR1 SQVTM, CDR2 ANQGSEA. The CDR3, as DNA: TGCAGCCACCTATACCCCTGGGTCGAGAAGGTTCGACACTACAATGAGCAGTTCTTC. It specifies CSHLYPWVEKVRHYNEQFF.

V usage is TRBV7-3 and J usage is TRBJ2-1; D perhaps matches TRBD2 (5 bases). This CDR3 has 15 amino acids. V lost 5 bases and J 3 bases, leaving 14 bases between the germline ends. Germline V lookup: CDR1 SGHTA, CDR2 FQGTGA. The CDR3: CASSPSRVDYNEQFF. In nucleotides, the CDR3 is TGTGCCAGCAGCCCATCGCGGGTAGACTACAATGAGCAGTTCTTC.

The chain recombines TRBV4-3 with TRBJ2-4, with 7 bases that match TRBD1. CDR3 length: 16 amino acids. CDR1 LGHNA and CDR2 YSLEER come from the germline V gene. V dropped 0 bases and J dropped 8; count of bases not matched to a gene: 10. CDR3 in DNA: TGCGCCAGCAGCCAAGAGACAGGGACGGCGCTCGACATTCAGTACTTC. Its translation: CASSQETGTALDIQYF.

This clonotype was counted a few times. The chain recombines TRBV6-5 with TRBJ2-1; D possibly matches TRBD1 or TRBD2 (5 bases each). Per the germline V gene, CDR1 is MNHEY and CDR2 is SVGAGI. The CDR3 length is 19 residues. V lost 0 bases and J 2 bases, leaving 20 bases between the germline ends. This CDR3 is CASSYSTGWGREPYNEQFF. The CDR3 DNA reads as TGTGCCAGCAGTTACTCGACCGGATGGGGGAGAGAACCCTACAATGAGCAGTTCTTC.

DNA for the CDR3: TGCAGTGCTAGAGTTAGACTAGAGAGCTCCTACGAGCAGTACTTC. Protein product: CSARVRLESSYEQYF. The chain uses TRBV20-1 and TRBJ2-7, with D perhaps TRBD2 (6 bases). Looked up from germline, CDR1 is DFQATT and CDR2 is SNEGSKA (reference sequence). This CDR3 contains 15 residues. V lost 1 base to trimming and J lost 0 bases, with 13 bases between them.

This clonotype was detected once. The rearrangement joins TRBV7-9 to TRBJ2-7, with TRBD1 identical over 8 bases. J gave up 5 bases and V 5 bases, and 11 bases lay outside the gene matches. This CDR3 is 15 amino acids long. Germline V gene sequence: CDR1 SEHNR, CDR2 FQNEAQ (reference sequence). DNA for the CDR3: TGTGCCAGCAGCCCCGGACAGGGAAAATTCCACGAGCAGTACTTC. Residues: CASSPGQGKFHEQYF.

The chain joins TRBV30 to TRBJ2-5; perhaps D is TRBD1 or TRBD2 (5 bases each). Trimming shortened V by 3 bases and J by 3 bases, and 11 bases separated the two germline ends. CDR1 and CDR2 from the germline V gene are GTSNPN and SVGIG (reference sequence). The CDR3 extends over 13 amino acids. Here the CDR3 reads CAWRRGAEETQYF. CDR3 in DNA: TGTGCCTGGAGAAGAGGGGCAGAAGAGACCCAGTACTTC.